This TCR beta chain appears in the sequencing data of a study of blood T cell repertoires in COVID-19. For the study at large: T cells, B-cell-depleted T cells, or PBMCs provided the cDNA or gDNA that served as material.

All enrollees were about 18 to 90 years old and from roughly 22 US areas. Two negative PCRs, clearance, or symptom resolution characterized the recovered Cohort 3 donors. Clones were sequenced by immunoSEQ multiplex PCR, and TCRdb holds only the in-frame ones, with some missing. The repertoire holds more than 200,000 clones, 85% to 90% seen once, with around 4% in the top ten. In germline, CDR1 is KGHSH, CDR2 LQKENI. The CDR3 is made up of 13 amino acids. With V trimmed by 5 bases and J by 5 bases, 0 bases remained unmatched. Input material: PBMCs or T cells enriched from blood (not recorded which). The chain carries TRBV18 and TRBJ1-5, with 10 bases fitting TRBD1. This sequence was found in a woman aged 25-40 years who had recovered from COVID-19. The CDR3 coding sequence is TGTGCCAGCTCAGGGACAGGGGATCAGCCCCAGCATTTT. Its protein product is CASSGTGDQPQHF.